The rows below give T cell receptor beta chains drawn from one sample of a study of sequential checkpoint blockade in melanoma. Profiled with immunoSEQ multiplex PCR; TCRdb holds only in-frame clones, not every one. The sample holds approximately 19,000 clones; approximately 26% are singletons and the top ten take around 6.7%. The material was tumor tissue (inferred from file names), obtained from a patient given nivolumab and ipilimumab in sequence. Every receptor here comes from a human donor with melanoma. Both conserved end residues are trimmed from each CDR3.

CDR3: ASSSRWDTQY
V: TRBV28
J: TRBJ2-3

CDR3: ASGNIRNEQF
V: TRBV19
J: TRBJ2-1

CDR3: ASSLEGGVTQPQH
V: TRBV11-3
J: TRBJ1-5

CDR3: ASSFLTSGSGDEQF
V: TRBV11-1
J: TRBJ2-1

CDR3: ASKIYGTDTQY
V: TRBV19
J: TRBJ2-3

CDR3: ASRSRRQGYGYT
V: TRBV11-3
J: TRBJ1-2

CDR3: ASSYGTGAYQPQH
V: TRBV9
J: TRBJ1-5

CDR3: ASSTDSWKNTGELF
V: TRBV28
J: TRBJ2-2

CDR3: ASSASSGINTGELF
V: TRBV11-3
J: TRBJ2-2

CDR3: ASSPGLATYNEQF
V: TRBV6-8
J: TRBJ2-1

CDR3: ASSYLGAVRGPYEQY
V: TRBV27
J: TRBJ2-7

CDR3: ASSYPGKTDTQY
V: TRBV6-8
J: TRBJ2-3

CDR3: ASSLEQGATNTGELF
V: TRBV11-3
J: TRBJ2-2

CDR3: ASSLRPSGANVLT
V: TRBV5-1
J: TRBJ2-6